This TCR beta chain was observed in a study of T cell responses to AZD1222 COVID-19 vaccine. Broader study findings: Spike-specific TCRs gained breadth and depth after people received two AZD1222 doses.

Assay: immunoSEQ multiplex PCR; the TCRdb copy retains only in-frame clones and omits some. The sample has 80,000 or so clones, just over 90% seen once. This CDR3 region has 16 residues. J gave up 5 bases and V 4 bases, and 7 bases lay outside the gene matches. Germline assignment: CDR1 SGHNT and CDR2 YYREEE (reference sequence). Comment on this clone: The antigen remains unidentified. The same CDR3 is also encoded by other DNA sequences in this sample.

V is TRBV5-4 and J is TRBJ1-6, with 9 bases identical to TRBD1. The sequencing here drew on peripheral blood, taken on day 0 of MenACWY control vaccination. The source of this sequence is an adult in good health. The CDR3 region has the DNA TGTGCCAGCAGCAGATCAGGGACAGGGCATAATTCACCCCTCCACTTT. This codes for CASSRSGTGHNSPLHF.